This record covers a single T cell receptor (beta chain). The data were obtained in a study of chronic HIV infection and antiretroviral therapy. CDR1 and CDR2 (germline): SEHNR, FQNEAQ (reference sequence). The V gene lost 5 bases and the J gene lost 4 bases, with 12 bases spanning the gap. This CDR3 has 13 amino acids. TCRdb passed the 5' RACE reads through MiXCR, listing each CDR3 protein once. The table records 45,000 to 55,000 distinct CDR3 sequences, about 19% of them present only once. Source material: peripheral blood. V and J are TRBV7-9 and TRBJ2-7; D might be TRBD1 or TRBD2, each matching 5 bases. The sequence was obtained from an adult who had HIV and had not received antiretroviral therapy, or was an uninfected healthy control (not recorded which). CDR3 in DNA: TGTGCCAGCAGCCATCCCGAGGGGTACGAGCAGTACTTC. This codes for CASSHPEGYEQYF.